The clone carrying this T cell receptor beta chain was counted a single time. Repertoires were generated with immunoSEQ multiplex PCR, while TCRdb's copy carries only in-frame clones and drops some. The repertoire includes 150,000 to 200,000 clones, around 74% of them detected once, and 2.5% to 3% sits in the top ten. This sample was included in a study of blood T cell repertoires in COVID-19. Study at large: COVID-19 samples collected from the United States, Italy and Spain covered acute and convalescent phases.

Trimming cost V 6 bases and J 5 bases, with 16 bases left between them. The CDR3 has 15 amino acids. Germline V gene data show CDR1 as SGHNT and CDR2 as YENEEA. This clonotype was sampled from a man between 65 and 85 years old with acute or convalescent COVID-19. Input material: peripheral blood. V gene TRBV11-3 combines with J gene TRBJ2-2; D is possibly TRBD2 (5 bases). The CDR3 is CASRPGRGWTGELFF. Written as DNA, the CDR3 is TGTGCCAGCAGACCCGGACGAGGGTGGACCGGGGAGCTGTTTTTT.